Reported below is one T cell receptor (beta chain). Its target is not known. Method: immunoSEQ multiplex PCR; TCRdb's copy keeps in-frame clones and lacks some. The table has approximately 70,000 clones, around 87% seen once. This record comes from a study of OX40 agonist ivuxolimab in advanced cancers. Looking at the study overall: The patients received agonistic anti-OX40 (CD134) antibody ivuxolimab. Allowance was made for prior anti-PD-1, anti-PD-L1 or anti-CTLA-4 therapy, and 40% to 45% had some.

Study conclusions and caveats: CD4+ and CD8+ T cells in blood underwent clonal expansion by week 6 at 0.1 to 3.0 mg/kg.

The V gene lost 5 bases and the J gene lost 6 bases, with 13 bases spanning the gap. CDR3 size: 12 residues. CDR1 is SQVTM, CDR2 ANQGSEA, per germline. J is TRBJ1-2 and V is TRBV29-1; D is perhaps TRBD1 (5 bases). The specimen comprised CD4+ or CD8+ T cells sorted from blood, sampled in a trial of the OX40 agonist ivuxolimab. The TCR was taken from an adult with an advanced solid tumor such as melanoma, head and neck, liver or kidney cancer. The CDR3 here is CSVTAMGDGYTF. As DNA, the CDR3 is TGCAGCGTTACAGCGATGGGGGATGGCTACACCTTC.